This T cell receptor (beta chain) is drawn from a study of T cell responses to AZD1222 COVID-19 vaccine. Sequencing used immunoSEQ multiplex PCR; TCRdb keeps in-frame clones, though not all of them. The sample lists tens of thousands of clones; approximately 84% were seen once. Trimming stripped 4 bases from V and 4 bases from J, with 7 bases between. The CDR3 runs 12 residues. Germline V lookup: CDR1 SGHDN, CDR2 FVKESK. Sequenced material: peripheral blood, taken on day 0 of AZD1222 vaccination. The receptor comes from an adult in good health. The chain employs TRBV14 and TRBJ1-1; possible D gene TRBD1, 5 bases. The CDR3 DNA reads TGTGCCAGCAGCCTACAGGTCACTGAAGCTTTCTTT. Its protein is CASSLQVTEAFF.